These T cell receptor beta chains were read from a single sample in a study of T cell repertoires in cytomegalovirus infection. These receptors have no known antigen. TCRdb passed the reads through MiXCR, listing each CDR3 protein once. The repertoire includes around 100,000 distinct CDR3 sequences, more than 30% of them detected once, and less than 45% sits in the top ten. The material sequenced was CD8+ T cells from cultured PBMCs, taken from culture after CMV antigen stimulation. These receptors came from a human donor in good health (CMV status not recorded). Some clones in this sample may be carry-over from other donors' samples. Each CDR3 is given with its conserved first and last residue. Each record gives: D gene, clone size, V gene, J gene, CDR3 DNA, CDR3 protein. D genes are given only for firm matches. Size values are once, few and many counts, or a class for expanded clones, and some rows have none.

-	few	TRBV6-5	TRBJ1-1	TGTGCCGCCAGGCATGGGGCTAACACTGAAGCTTTCTTT	CAARHGANTEAFF
-	many	TRBV6-1	TRBJ1-6	TGTGCCAGCAGTGAAGAGGGTTTTTCACCCCTCCACTTT	CASSEEGFSPLHF
TRBD1	many	TRBV5-4	TRBJ1-1	TGTGCCAGCAGCTTGGGGACAGGCCCAGCTTTCTTT	CASSLGTGPAFF
-	-	TRBV29-1	TRBJ2-2	TGCAGCGTTGAAGTCCCGGGTTCGAACACCGGGGAGCTGTTTTTT	CSVEVPGSNTGELFF
TRBD1	-	TRBV7-8	TRBJ1-2	TGTGCCAGCAGCGCCCGACAGGGGACCTCCTATGGCTACACCTTC	CASSARQGTSYGYTF
-	-	TRBV7-8	TRBJ2-7	TGTGCCAGCGTCAGCGGGACAGAGGCCTACGAGCAGTACTTC	CASVSGTEAYEQYF
TRBD1	-	TRBV7-2	TRBJ2-3	TGTGCCAGCAGCTTAGAGCGGGACAGGGACCTCACAGATACGCAGTATTTT	CASSLERDRDLTDTQYF
-	few	TRBV5-5	TRBJ2-2	TGTGCCAGCAGCTTGTTAGGGAACACCGGGGAGCTGTTTTTT	CASSLLGNTGELFF
-	few	TRBV12-3/TRBV12-4	TRBJ2-1	TGTGCCAGCAGTTTAGAGTTAGCGAGGTACAATGAGCAGTTCTTC	CASSLELARYNEQFF
-	few	TRBV19	TRBJ2-1	TGTGCCAGTAGTATGGGGGGATACAATGAGCAGTTCTTC	CASSMGGYNEQFF
-	many	TRBV29-1	TRBJ1-1	TGCAGCGTTCCAGGGAAGCTCAACACTGAAGCTTTCTTT	CSVPGKLNTEAFF
-	many	TRBV7-8	TRBJ2-1	TGTGCCAGCAGCTTAAAAGGGGTAGGGACCTACAATGAGCAGTTCTTC	CASSLKGVGTYNEQFF
-	-	TRBV11-2	TRBJ2-3	TGTGCCAGCAGCTTATCCGCAGATACGCAGTATTTT	CASSLSADTQYF
-	many	TRBV7-2	TRBJ1-2	TGTGCCAGCAGTTTAGTACTCCCGGGGAACTATGGCTACACCTTC	CASSLVLPGNYGYTF
-	many	TRBV4-3	TRBJ1-1	TGCGCCAGCAGCCGATACAAGATTATGGGGGCCGGAGGGTCCATGAACACTGAAGCTTTCTTT	CASSRYKIMGAGGSMNTEAFF
-	-	TRBV2	TRBJ1-4	TGTGCCAGCAGTGAACGGTCAGACCCTAATGAAAAACTGTTTTTT	CASSERSDPNEKLFF
-	-	TRBV28	TRBJ2-5	TGTGCCAGCAGCCCACTGGGGCACCAAGAGACCCAGTACTTC	CASSPLGHQETQYF
-	few	TRBV29-1	TRBJ2-1	TGCAGCGTTGAACCATCGGACAGAAACTCCTACAATGAGCAGTTCTTC	CSVEPSDRNSYNEQFF
-	few	TRBV2	TRBJ2-3	TGTGCCAGCAGTGAAGGTGTAGGGATGAGGACAGATACGCAGTATTTT	CASSEGVGMRTDTQYF
TRBD1	-	TRBV10-3	TRBJ2-7	TGTGCCATCAGTCTACGACAGGGGCCCTCCTACGAGCAGTACTTC	CAISLRQGPSYEQYF
TRBD2	many	TRBV7-8	TRBJ2-2	TGTGCCAGCAGCTTAGCTAGCGGGGGGGCTAACACCGGGGAGCTGTTTTTT	CASSLASGGANTGELFF
-	few	TRBV12-5	TRBJ1-6	TGTGCTAGTGGTTTGGATAATTCACCCCTCCACTTT	CASGLDNSPLHF
TRBD2	-	TRBV6-1	TRBJ2-1	TGTGCCAGCAGTGTTAAGCCGGGACTAGATGGCGAGCAGTTCTTC	CASSVKPGLDGEQFF
-	few	TRBV6-6	TRBJ2-7	TGTGCCAGCAGTTACCAACGGACAAACGAGCAGTACTTC	CASSYQRTNEQYF
TRBD1	few	TRBV7-6	TRBJ1-3	TGTGCCAGCAGCTCTCAGGGGGCTGGAAACACCATATATTTT	CASSSQGAGNTIYF
-	-	TRBV5-6	TRBJ1-1	TGTGCCAGCAGGGGCCCCACTGAAGCTTTCTTT	CASRGPTEAFF
-	few	TRBV12-5	TRBJ1-6	TGTGCTAGTGGTCGCAGCACCGGGACCTATAATTCACCCCTCCACTTT	CASGRSTGTYNSPLHF
TRBD1	many	TRBV2	TRBJ2-5	TGTGCCAGCAGTGAAGGAGATTTCTACAGGGGGACCCAGTACTTC	CASSEGDFYRGTQYF
TRBD1	-	TRBV7-9	TRBJ2-7	TGTGCCAGCAGCGTTAGCCCCCAGGACAGGGGACCCTACGAGCAGTACTTC	CASSVSPQDRGPYEQYF
-	few	TRBV7-6	TRBJ2-1	TGTGCCAGCAGCTTAAGTGGTGAGCAGTTCTTC	CASSLSGEQFF
TRBD1	-	TRBV14	TRBJ1-3	TGTGCCACTTCGGACAGGGGAGACACCATATATTTT	CATSDRGDTIYF